Shown below are 17 T cell receptor beta chains from a single sample sequenced in a study of T-cell reconstitution after alpha-beta-depleted transplantation in children. Researchers prepared the TCRbeta library using unique molecular identifiers, the study reports. TCRdb reprocessed the PCR reads with MiXCR, giving one entry per CDR3 protein. The repertoire includes some 500,000 distinct CDR3 sequences, 15% to 20% of them detected once, and 2.5% to 4% sits in the top ten. The material sequenced was PBMCs from the stem cell graft donor, taken from the stem cell graft. These receptors were taken from a human donor who donated a stem cell graft to a child with acute lymphoblastic leukemia.

V is TRBV18 and J is TRBJ1-6, with 8 bases matching TRBD1. Germline CDR1 KGHSH, CDR2 LQKENI. CDR3 length: 17 amino acids. Trimming removed 3 bases from V and 9 bases from J; junction bases left unmatched: 13. The CDR3 DNA reads TGTGCCAGCTCACCGTCGAGACCGGGACAGGCTTCTTCACCCCTCCACTTT. This sequence encodes CASSPSRPGQASSPLHF.

The genes are TRBV20-1 and TRBJ2-5; 7 nucleotides match TRBD2. This CDR3 spans 15 amino acids. V lost 0 bases and J lost 5; bases outside the gene matches: 9. CDR1 DFQATT and CDR2 SNEGSKA come from the germline V gene (reference sequence). The chain's CDR3 is CSAREPASGLETQYF. The CDR3 DNA reads as TGCAGTGCTAGAGAACCCGCTAGCGGCTTGGAGACCCAGTACTTC.

This clonotype was seen a handful of times. The V call is TRBV29-1, the J call TRBJ2-2, with 9 bases that match TRBD1. V shed 1 base and J 1 base; nucleotides not matched to a gene: 4. Looked up from germline, CDR1 is SQVTM and CDR2 is ANQGSEA. This CDR3 comprises 16 residues. CDR3 amino acids: CSVEGTGEGNTGELFF. The CDR3 DNA is TGCAGCGTTGAAGGGACAGGGGAGGGGAACACCGGGGAGCTGTTTTTT.

This clonotype was recorded a few times. J is TRBJ2-7 and V is TRBV6-1, with D possibly being TRBD2 (6 bases). CDR3 size: 14 residues. The ends were cut back, 6 bases at V and 5 bases at J, with 17 bases in the middle. From germline, CDR1 is MNHNS and CDR2 SASEGT. CDR3 bases: TGTGCCAGCAGCCCGTTATCGGGAGTAAACGAGCAGTACTTC. Translation gives CASSPLSGVNEQYF.

Many counts were recorded for this clonotype. V and J are TRBV12-3 or TRBV12-4 and TRBJ2-1; no reliable D call. The length of the CDR3 is 12 residues. V lost 3 bases to trimming and J lost 2 bases, with 2 bases between them. The CDR3: CASSLTYNEQFF. For the CDR3, the DNA is TGTGCCAGCAGTTTGACCTACAATGAGCAGTTCTTC.

This clonotype was counted a few times. The chain uses TRBV28 and TRBJ2-5; 11 nucleotides line up with TRBD1. This CDR3 spans 14 amino acids. V gave up 5 bases and J gave up 5 bases; unmatched junction bases: 4. Germline CDR1 and CDR2: MDHEN and SYDVKM. The CDR3 DNA sequence: TGTGCCAGCAGTGAGGACAGGGGGCTGGAGACCCAGTACTTC. It yields the protein CASSEDRGLETQYF. Complete variable domain (other parts from reference TRBV28 and TRBJ2-5): DVKVTQSSRYLVKRTGEKVFLECVQDMDHENMFWYRQDPGLGLRLIYFSYDVKMKEKGDIPEGYSVSREKKERFSLILESASTNQTSMYLCASSEDRGLETQYFGPGTRLLVL.

This clonotype was observed a few times. This sequence joins TRBV6-9 and TRBJ1-1, with 7 bases aligning to TRBD1. This CDR3 is built from 15 residues. Germline V gene sequence: CDR1 MNHGY, CDR2 SVAAGI. The J segment lost 2 bases and the V segment lost 0 bases, leaving 3 bases of the junction unmatched. The CDR3 loop reads CASSYSNRGNTEAFF. CDR3 sequence (DNA): TGTGCCAGCAGTTATTCAAACAGGGGAAACACTGAAGCTTTCTTT.

This clonotype was seen a handful of times. The chain links TRBV11-2 to TRBJ2-7; D gene unclear. The V end lost 0 bases, the J end lost 4 bases, and 7 bases lay between the germline ends. The CDR3 totals 13 residues. The V gene's germline CDR1 is SGHAT and CDR2 FQNNGV. CDR3 sequence (DNA): TGTGCCAGCAGCTTAGATCATGATTACGAGCAGTACTTC. Translation: CASSLDHDYEQYF.

This sequence joins TRBV15 and TRBJ2-3, with a weak D call TRBD2 (5 bases). The CDR3 loop spans 17 amino acids. Germline CDR1 LNHNV, CDR2 YYDKDF (reference sequence). The V gene lost 0 bases and the J gene lost 2 bases, with 15 bases spanning the gap. In DNA, the CDR3 is TGTGCCACCAGCAGAGATAGTGGAGCGGAGACCACAGATACGCAGTATTTT. Residues: CATSRDSGAETTDTQYF. Full variable domain (missing parts from reference TRBV15 and TRBJ2-3): DAMVIQNPRYQVTQFGKPVTLSCSQTLNHNVMYWYQQKSSQAPKLLFHYYDKDFNNEADTPDNFQSRRPNTSFCFLDIRSPGLGDTAMYLCATSRDSGAETTDTQYFGPGTRLTVL.

The rearrangement links TRBV28 to TRBJ2-1; 7 bases are a match to TRBD2. There are 15 residues in the CDR3. J gave up 6 bases and V 1 base, and 6 bases lay outside the gene matches. CDR1 and CDR2 from the germline V gene are MDHEN and SYDVKM. The DNA for the CDR3 is TGTGCCAGCAGTTTATCTGCTAGCGGACTCAATGAGCAGTTCTTC. Translating it yields CASSLSASGLNEQFF.

V gene TRBV5-5 combines with J gene TRBJ1-2; perhaps TRBD1 as D (6 bases). Germline V gives CDR1 SGHKS, CDR2 YYEKEE (reference sequence). The CDR3 loop spans 14 amino acids. Trimming took off 5 bases at V and 0 bases at J, with 11 bases between the two ends. The CDR3 region is CASREGQTNYGYTF. As DNA, the CDR3 is TGTGCCAGCAGAGAAGGACAGACTAACTATGGCTACACCTTC.

This clonotype has only a few counts. V gene TRBV2 combines with J gene TRBJ2-2; 7 nucleotides match TRBD2. V trimming: 5 bases; J trimming: 7 bases; junction bases outside the gene matches: 4. The CDR3 runs to 13 residues. CDR1 is SNHLY and CDR2 is FYNNEI in the germline V gene. The CDR3 DNA reads TGTGCCAGCAGTCAGGGCGGGAGCGGGGAGCTGTTTTTT. Its protein is CASSQGGSGELFF. The complete variable domain, with remaining parts taken from reference TRBV2 and TRBJ2-2, reads EPEVTQTPSHQVTQMGQEVILRCVPISNHLYFYWYRQILGQKVEFLVSFYNNEISEKSEIFDDQFSVERPDGSNFTLKIRSTKLEDSAMYFCASSQGGSGELFFGEGSRLTVL.

The chain recombines TRBV20-1 with TRBJ2-1, with 8 nucleotides matching TRBD2. The V and J ends lost 5 bases and 3 bases, in that order; junction bases with no gene match: 6. The CDR3 loop spans 14 amino acids. In germline, CDR1 is DFQATT, CDR2 SNEGSKA (reference sequence). CDR3 region: CSAPRLAGYNEQFF. The CDR3 DNA sequence: TGCAGTGCTCCGCGGCTAGCGGGCTACAATGAGCAGTTCTTC.

The chain has TRBV11-2 and TRBJ2-5; D not certain. Germline V gene lookup returns CDR1 SGHAT and CDR2 FQNNGV. Between the trimmed V and J ends, which lost 5 bases and 1 base, there was a span of 14 bases. This CDR3 spans 15 amino acids. The CDR3 nucleotides are TGTGCCAGCAGCCACATGTTGGGGATCCAAGAGACCCAGTACTTC. Encoded protein: CASSHMLGIQETQYF.

This chain links TRBV5-1 with TRBJ2-5; 7 bases line up with TRBD2. CDR1 SGHRS and CDR2 YFSETQ come from the germline V gene. The CDR3 spans 15 residues. Losses at the gene ends were 0 bases for V and 4 bases for J; bases not matched to a gene: 6. The CDR3, as DNA: TGCGCCAGCAGCTTGGACGGGAGGAAGGGAGAGACCCAGTACTTC. Translated: CASSLDGRKGETQYF.

In this sample, this clonotype turned up a few times. V and J are TRBV11-2 and TRBJ2-7; D call uncertain. V lost 0 bases and J lost 3, with 12 bases in between. Germline CDR1 reads SGHAT; CDR2 reads FQNNGV. This CDR3 comprises 15 residues. The CDR3 sequence is CASSLDQAGFYEQYF. The CDR3 DNA sequence: TGTGCCAGCAGCTTAGATCAGGCCGGATTCTACGAGCAGTACTTC.

V gene TRBV7-9 combines with J gene TRBJ2-3, with TRBD1 matching over 9 bases. Trimming cost V 6 bases and J 3 bases; bases outside gene matches: 7. The CDR3 consists of 15 residues. Per germline, CDR1 SEHNR and CDR2 FQNEAQ (reference sequence). CDR3 bases: TGTGCCAGCAGTCCGAGGACAGGGGAGACAGATACGCAGTATTTT. Its translation is CASSPRTGETDTQYF. Full variable domain (rest looked up from reference TRBV7-9 and TRBJ2-3): DTGVSQNPRHKITKRGQNVTFRCDPISEHNRLYWYRQTLGQGPEFLTYFQNEAQLEKSRLLSDRFSAERPKGSFSTLEIQRTEQGDSAMYLCASSPRTGETDTQYFGPGTRLTVL.